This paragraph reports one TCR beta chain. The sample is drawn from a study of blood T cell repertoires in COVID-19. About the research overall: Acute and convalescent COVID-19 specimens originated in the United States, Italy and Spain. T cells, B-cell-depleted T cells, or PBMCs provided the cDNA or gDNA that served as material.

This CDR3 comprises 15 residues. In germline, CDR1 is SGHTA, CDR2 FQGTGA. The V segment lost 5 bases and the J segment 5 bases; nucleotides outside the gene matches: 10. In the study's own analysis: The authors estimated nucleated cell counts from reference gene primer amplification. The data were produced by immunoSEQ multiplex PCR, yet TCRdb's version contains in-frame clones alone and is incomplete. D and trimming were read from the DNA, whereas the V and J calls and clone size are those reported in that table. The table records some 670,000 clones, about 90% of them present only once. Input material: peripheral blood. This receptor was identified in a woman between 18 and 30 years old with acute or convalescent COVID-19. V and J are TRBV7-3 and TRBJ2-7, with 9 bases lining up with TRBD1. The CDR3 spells CASSRDGTGRDEQYF. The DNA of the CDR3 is TGTGCCAGCAGCCGCGACGGGACAGGGAGAGACGAGCAGTACTTC.